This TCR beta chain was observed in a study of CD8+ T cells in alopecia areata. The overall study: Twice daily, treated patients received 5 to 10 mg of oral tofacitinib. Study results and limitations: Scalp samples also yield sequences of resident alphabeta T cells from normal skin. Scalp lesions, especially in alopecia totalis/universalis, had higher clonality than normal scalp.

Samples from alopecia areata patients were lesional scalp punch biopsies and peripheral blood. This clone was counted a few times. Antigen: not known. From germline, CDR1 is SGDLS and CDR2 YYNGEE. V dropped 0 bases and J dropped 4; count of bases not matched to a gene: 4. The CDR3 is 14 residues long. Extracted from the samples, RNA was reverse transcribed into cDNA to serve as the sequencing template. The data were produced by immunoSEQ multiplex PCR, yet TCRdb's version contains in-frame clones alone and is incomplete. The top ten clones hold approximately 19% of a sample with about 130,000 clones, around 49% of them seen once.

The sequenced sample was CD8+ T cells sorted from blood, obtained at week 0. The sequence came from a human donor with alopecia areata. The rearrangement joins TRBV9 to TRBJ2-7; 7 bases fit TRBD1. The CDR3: CASSVGRGNYEQYF. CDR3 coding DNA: TGTGCCAGCAGCGTAGGCAGGGGGAATTACGAGCAGTACTTC. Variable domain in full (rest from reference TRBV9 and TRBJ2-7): DSGVTQTPKHLITATGQRVTLRCSPRSGDLSVYWYQQSLDQGLQFLIQYYNGEERAKGNILERFSAQQFPDLHSELNLSSLELGDSALYFCASSVGRGNYEQYFGPGTRLTVT.